This entry is about one T cell receptor (beta chain). Its antigen is still unknown. No quality values exist for individual bases; no much larger clone is one base distant. The data originate from a study of beta chain features in type 1 diabetes (dated by TCRdb to 2017 to 2018). Regarding the study in general: Patients and healthy donors did not differ in mean age, gender distribution, total cell number or subset yield. In the study, TCRB repertoires of sorted circulating CD4+ T cell subsets from recently diagnosed type 1 diabetes patients were compared with those of matched healthy donors. A total of roughly 110 million sorted cells were examined across all samples, and the number of cells per subset was strongly correlated with RNA yield. Naive and central memory subsets were obtained from all 30 or so donors, but regulatory and stem cell-like memory subsets were isolated from only 8 patients and about 8 healthy donors. General conclusions and limits of the study: PCR might favor shorter templates, but patient and control samples were amplified and corrected together, so any skew would affect both groups equally. A moderate but significant shortening of TCRB CDR3 length was observed in type 1 diabetes patients in all four CD4+ subsets. Naive, central memory and regulatory TCRB repertoires appeared to be more alike among patients than among healthy donors. Sequencing cDNA rather than genomic DNA could over-represent highly expressing activated cells, although activation and CD3 levels did not differ between groups. Only small numbers of individuals were included in the HLA sub-analyses, which left unresolved whether HLA type had any influence on TCRB rearrangement. At VDJ recombination sites, type 1 diabetes patients had fewer insertions and more deleted nucleotides, which implies abnormalities in thymic rearrangement.

Each donor gave one peripheral blood draw, roughly 110 mL on average, collected into heparinised tubes. Naive, central memory, regulatory and stem cell-like memory CD4+ T cells were sorted on a BD FACSAria II using a panel including CD45RO, CCR7, CD25, CD127, CD95 and CD27. All sorted populations exceeded 95% purity. Right away, PBMCs were isolated by Lymphoprep density gradient centrifugation and were stained directly, with no culture step. So that batch effects would be minimized, each experiment stained and sorted samples in pairs, pairing one healthy donor with one patient. The entire isolated RNA was reverse transcribed using the High Capacity cDNA Reverse Transcription Kit, and thus expressed TCRB transcripts were sequenced. Naive, central memory and regulatory T cell samples underwent deep immunoSEQ sequencing, averaging roughly 3.5 million total reads per sample. Sorted cells were lysed in RLT buffer, and RNA was extracted using DNase-treated RNeasy Micro or Mini kits according to cell number. To prevent cross-contamination, each cell subset was processed individually, whereas patient and healthy donor samples were processed jointly. TCRB sequences were amplified from cDNA with the immunoSEQ multiplex PCR, producing 87-bp fragments spanning the CDR3 region. Sequencing of the amplicons was performed on the Illumina HiSeq platform. The paper's processing steps were these. Synthetic template baselines were used to correct PCR bias computationally, reads within Hamming distance 2 were collapsed together, and singletons that could not be merged were discarded. Reads were aligned to IMGT to assign V, D and J genes, CDR3 length, and insertions or deletions at six rearrangement sites. Clonotype counts were normalized to sorted cell number within each subset before computing true diversity and Gini coefficients with the tcR R package. Repertoire sharing was quantified using the overlap coefficient calculated on TCRB nucleotide sequences. TCRdb's version of the immuneACCESS table is confined to in-frame rearrangements and falls short of the full clone set. An unresolved V gene accounts for under half of the shortfall where checked; the remainder is of unknown origin. The V and J calls and clone size were taken over from that table, and D and trimming were inferred from the DNA. Within this sample are around 320,000 clones, with 14% of them counted one time only. The ten top clones hold more than 6.5% of the sample.

V is clipped by 5 bases and J by 1 base, and the sequence between their germline boundaries is 13 bases long. The CDR3 sequence holds 15 residues, the cysteine and phenylalanine included. Only the CDR3 DNA stays, 45 bases, in frame from base 1. The germline V gene (reference sequence) provides CDR1 LNHDA and CDR2 SQIVND. The sequencing sample was made of central memory CD4+ T cells from blood. This receptor was identified in a man aged 25-45 years in good health. This chain is built from TRBV19 and TRBJ2-3, and TRBD2 may be the D gene, going by 5 matching bases. CDR3 sequence: CASSPRGPGTDTQYF. The sequenced DNA: TGTGCCAGTAGTCCCAGAGGGCCGGGCACAGATACGCAGTATTTT.